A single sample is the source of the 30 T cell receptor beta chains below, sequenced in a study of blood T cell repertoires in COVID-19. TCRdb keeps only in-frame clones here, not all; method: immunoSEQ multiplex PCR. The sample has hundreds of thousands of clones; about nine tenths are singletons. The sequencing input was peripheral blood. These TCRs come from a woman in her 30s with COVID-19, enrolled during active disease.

The CDR3 DNA reads as TGTGCCAGCTCAAGTTCTACAGGGGGCGCGGCTAATGAAAAACTGTTTTTT. This gives the protein CASSSSTGGAANEKLFF. The chain combines TRBV18 with TRBJ1-4, with 9 bases aligning to TRBD1. V trimming: 5 bases; J trimming: 3 bases; junction bases outside the gene matches: 10. From germline, CDR1 is KGHSH and CDR2 LQKENI. This CDR3 has 17 amino acids.

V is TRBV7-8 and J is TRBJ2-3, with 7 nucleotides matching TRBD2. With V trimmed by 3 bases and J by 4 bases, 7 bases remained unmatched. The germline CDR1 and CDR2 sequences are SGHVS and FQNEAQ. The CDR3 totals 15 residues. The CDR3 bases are TGTGCCAGCAGCTTGTACGGACTAGTCGCAGATACGCAGTATTTT. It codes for CASSLYGLVADTQYF.

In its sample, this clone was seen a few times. The CDR3 loop reads CASRDSLFGPEQFF. The CDR3 coding sequence is TGTGCCAGCAGGGACTCCCTTTTCGGGCCTGAGCAGTTCTTC. The chain links TRBV7-9 to TRBJ2-1; maybe TRBD2 (5 bases). In germline, CDR1 is SEHNR, CDR2 FQNEAQ (reference sequence). Trimming shortened V by 6 bases and J by 9 bases, and 18 bases separated the two germline ends. CDR3 length equals 14 residues.

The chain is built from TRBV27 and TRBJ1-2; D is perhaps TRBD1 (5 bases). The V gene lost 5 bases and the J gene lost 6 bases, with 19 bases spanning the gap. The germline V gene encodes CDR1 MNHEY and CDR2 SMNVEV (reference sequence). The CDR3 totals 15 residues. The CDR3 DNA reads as TGTGCCAGCAGTAATCTCCCCCCAGGGTTGCATGGCTACACCTTC. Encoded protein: CASSNLPPGLHGYTF.

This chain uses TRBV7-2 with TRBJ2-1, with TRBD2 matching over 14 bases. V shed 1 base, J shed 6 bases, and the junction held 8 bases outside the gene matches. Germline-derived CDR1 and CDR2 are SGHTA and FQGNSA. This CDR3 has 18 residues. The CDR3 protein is CASSLVAGLAGAGNEQFF. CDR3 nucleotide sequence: TGTGCCAGCAGCTTAGTTGCGGGACTAGCGGGGGCCGGCAATGAGCAGTTCTTC.

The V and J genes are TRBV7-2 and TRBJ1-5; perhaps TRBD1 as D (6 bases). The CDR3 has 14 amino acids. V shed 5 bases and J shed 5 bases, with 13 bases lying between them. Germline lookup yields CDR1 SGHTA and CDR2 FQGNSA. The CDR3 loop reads CASSIRWGHQPQHF. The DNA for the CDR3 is TGTGCCAGCAGCATTAGGTGGGGGCATCAGCCCCAGCATTTT.

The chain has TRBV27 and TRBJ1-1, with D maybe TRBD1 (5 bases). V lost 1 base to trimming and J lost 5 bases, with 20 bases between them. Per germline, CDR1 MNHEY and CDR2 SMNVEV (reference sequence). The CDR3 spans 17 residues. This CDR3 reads CASSLLYGYGGETEAFF. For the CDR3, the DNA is TGTGCCAGCAGTTTATTGTACGGGTACGGGGGAGAGACTGAAGCTTTCTTT.

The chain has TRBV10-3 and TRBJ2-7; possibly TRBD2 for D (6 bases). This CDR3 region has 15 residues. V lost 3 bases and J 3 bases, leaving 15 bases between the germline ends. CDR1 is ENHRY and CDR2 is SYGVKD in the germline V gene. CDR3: CAISDWGVSLYEQYF. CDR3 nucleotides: TGTGCCATCAGTGATTGGGGGGTCAGCCTCTACGAGCAGTACTTC.

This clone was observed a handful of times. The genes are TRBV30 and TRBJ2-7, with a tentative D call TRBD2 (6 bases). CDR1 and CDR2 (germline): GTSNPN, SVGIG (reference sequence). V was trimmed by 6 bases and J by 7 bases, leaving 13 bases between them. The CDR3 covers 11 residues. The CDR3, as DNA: TGTGCCTGCGGACTTGGGAGGGAGCAGTACTTC. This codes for CACGLGREQYF.

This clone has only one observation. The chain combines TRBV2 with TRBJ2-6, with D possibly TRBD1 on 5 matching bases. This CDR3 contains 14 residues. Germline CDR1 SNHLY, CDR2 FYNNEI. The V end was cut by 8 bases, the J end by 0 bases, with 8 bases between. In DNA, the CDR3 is TGTGCCAGCTGCAGGGACTCTGGGGCCAACGTCCTGACTTTC. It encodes CASCRDSGANVLTF.

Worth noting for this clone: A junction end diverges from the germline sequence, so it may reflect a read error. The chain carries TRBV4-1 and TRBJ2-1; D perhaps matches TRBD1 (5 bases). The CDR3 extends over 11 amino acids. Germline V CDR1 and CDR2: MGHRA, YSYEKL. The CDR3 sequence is CASSQTTERFF. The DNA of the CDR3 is TGCGCCAGCAGCCAAACGACAGAGCGGTTCTTC.

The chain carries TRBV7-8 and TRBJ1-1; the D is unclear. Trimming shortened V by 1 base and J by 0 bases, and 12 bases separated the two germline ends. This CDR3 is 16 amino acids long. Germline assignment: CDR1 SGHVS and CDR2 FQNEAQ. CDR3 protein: CASSLVQVPMNTEAFF. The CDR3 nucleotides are TGTGCCAGCAGCTTAGTGCAGGTCCCGATGAACACTGAAGCTTTCTTT.

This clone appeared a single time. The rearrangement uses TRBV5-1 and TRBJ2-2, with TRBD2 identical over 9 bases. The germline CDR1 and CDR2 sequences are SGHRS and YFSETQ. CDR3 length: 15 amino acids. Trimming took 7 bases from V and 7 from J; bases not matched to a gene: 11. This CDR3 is CASSLGTSWGGELFF. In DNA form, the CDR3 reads TGCGCCAGCTCCCTAGGGACTAGCTGGGGCGGGGAGCTGTTTTTT.

This CDR3 reads CARRRDGVNSPLHF. For the CDR3, the DNA is TGTGCCAGAAGGCGGGACGGAGTGAATTCACCCCTCCACTTT. This rearrangement joins TRBV5-3 to TRBJ1-6; the D gene is possibly TRBD1 (5 bases). TRBV5-3 is recorded as an ORF, its role being uncertain. V shed 5 bases and J shed 7 bases, with 13 bases lying between them. The CDR3 has 14 residues.

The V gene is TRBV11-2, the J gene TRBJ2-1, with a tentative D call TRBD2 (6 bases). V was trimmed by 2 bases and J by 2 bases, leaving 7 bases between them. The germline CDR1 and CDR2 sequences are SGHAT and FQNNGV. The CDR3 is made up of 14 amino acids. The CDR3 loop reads CASSLWGAYNEQFF. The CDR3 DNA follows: TGTGCCAGCAGCTTATGGGGGGCCTACAATGAGCAGTTCTTC.

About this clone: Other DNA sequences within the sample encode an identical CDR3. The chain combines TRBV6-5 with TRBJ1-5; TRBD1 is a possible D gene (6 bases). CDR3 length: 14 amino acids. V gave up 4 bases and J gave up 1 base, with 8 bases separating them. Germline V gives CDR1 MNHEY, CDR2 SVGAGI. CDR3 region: CASSSQGSNQPQHF. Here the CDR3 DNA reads TGTGCCAGCAGTTCCCAGGGGAGCAATCAGCCCCAGCATTTT.

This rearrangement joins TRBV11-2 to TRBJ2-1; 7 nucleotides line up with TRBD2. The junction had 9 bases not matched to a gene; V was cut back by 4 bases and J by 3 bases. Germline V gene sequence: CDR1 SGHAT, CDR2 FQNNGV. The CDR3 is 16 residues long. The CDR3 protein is CASSSPRSGVYNEQFF. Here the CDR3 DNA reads TGTGCCAGCAGCTCCCCTCGGAGCGGGGTCTACAATGAGCAGTTCTTC. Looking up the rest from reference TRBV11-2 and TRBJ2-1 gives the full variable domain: EAGVAQSPRYKIIEKRQSVAFWCNPISGHATLYWYQQILGQGPKLLIQFQNNGVVDDSQLPKDRFSAERLKGVDSTLKIQPAKLEDSAVYLCASSSPRSGVYNEQFFGPGTRLTVL.

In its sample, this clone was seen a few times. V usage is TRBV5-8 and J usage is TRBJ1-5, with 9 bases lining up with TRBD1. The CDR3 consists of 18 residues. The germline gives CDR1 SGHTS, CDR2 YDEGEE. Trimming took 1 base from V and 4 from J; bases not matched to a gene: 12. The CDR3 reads CASSLRMTGGFRNQPQHF. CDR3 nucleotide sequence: TGTGCCAGCAGCTTGAGGATGACAGGGGGGTTTAGGAATCAGCCCCAGCATTTT.

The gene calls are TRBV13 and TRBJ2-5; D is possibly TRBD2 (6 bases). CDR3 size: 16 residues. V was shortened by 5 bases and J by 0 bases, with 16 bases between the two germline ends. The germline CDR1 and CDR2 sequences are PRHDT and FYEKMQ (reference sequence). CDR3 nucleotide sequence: TGTGCCAGCAGCCCCTTTGCGGGGCTGAACCAAGAGACCCAGTACTTC. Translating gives CASSPFAGLNQETQYF.

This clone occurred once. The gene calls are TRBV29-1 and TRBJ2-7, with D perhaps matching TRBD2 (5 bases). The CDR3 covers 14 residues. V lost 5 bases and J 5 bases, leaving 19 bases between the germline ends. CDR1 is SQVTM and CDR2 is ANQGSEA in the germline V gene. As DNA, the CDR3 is TGCAGCGTTCGGGCCACGGAGGCCATCCACGAGCAGTACTTC. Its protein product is CSVRATEAIHEQYF.

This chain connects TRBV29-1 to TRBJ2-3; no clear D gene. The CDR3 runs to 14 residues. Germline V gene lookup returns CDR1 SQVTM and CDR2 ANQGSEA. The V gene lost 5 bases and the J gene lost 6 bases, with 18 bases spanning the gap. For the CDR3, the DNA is TGCAGCGTTCTCGTCAGAGGTCGCATCGATACGCAGTATTTT. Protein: CSVLVRGRIDTQYF.

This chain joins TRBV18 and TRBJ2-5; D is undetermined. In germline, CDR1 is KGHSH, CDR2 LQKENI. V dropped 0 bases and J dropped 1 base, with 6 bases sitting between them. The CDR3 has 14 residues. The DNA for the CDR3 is TGTGCCAGCTCACCACCGGGCGTCCAAGAGACCCAGTACTTC. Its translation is CASSPPGVQETQYF.

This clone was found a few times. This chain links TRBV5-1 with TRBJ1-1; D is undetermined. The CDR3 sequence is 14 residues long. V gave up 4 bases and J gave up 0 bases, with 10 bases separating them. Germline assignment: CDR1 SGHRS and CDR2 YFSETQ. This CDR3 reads CASSEFGLNTEAFF. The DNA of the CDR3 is TGCGCCAGCAGCGAATTTGGGCTGAACACTGAAGCTTTCTTT.

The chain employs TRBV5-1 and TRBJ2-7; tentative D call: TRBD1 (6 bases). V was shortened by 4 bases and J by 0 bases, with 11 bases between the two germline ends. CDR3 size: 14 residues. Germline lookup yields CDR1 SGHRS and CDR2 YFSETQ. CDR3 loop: CASSLTTGSYEQYF. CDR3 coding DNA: TGCGCCAGCAGCCTTACGACAGGCTCCTACGAGCAGTACTTC.

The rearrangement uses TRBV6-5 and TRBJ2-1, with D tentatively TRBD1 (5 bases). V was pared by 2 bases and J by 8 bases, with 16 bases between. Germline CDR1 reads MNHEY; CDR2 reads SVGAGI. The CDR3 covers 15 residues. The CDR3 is CASSYQSAGIDEQFF. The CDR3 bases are TGTGCCAGCAGTTACCAGAGCGCAGGGATAGATGAGCAGTTCTTC.

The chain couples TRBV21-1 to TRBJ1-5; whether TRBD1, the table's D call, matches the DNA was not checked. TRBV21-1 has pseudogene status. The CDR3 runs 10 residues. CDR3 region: CASWAQPQHF. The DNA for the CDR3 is TGTGCCAGCTGGGCTCAGCCCCAGCATTTT.

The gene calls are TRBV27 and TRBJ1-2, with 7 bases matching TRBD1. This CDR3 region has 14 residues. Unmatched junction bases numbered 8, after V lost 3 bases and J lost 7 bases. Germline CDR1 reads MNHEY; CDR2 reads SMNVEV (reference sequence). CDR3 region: CASSFWRGQGGYTF. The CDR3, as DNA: TGTGCCAGCAGTTTCTGGAGGGGGCAAGGTGGCTACACCTTC.

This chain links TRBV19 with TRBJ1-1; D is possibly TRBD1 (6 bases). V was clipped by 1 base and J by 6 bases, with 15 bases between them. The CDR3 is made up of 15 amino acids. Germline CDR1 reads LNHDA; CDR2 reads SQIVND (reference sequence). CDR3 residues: CASSIGRRGRAEAFF. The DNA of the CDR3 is TGTGCCAGTAGTATAGGGCGCAGGGGTAGGGCTGAAGCTTTCTTT.

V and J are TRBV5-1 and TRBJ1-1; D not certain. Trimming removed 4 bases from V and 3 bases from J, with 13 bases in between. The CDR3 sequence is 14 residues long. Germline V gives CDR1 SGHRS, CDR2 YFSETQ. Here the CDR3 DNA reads TGCGCCAGCAGCGTCCGAGGAGGAGACACTGAAGCTTTCTTT. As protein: CASSVRGGDTEAFF.

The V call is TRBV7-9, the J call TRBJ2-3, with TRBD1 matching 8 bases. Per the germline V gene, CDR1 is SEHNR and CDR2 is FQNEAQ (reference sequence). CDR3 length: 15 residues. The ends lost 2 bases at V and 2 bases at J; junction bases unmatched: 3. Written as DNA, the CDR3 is TGTGCCAGCAGCTTATCAGGGGGCCACACAGATACGCAGTATTTT. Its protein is CASSLSGGHTDTQYF.